This T cell receptor beta chain was sequenced in a study of T cells in women clearing cervical HPV infection. About the research overall: Case blood drawn at lesion detection; control blood after infection cleared.

CDR3 size: 13 residues. The germline V gene has CDR1 DFQATT and CDR2 SNEGSKA (reference sequence). A remark on this clone: As yet, its antigen is unknown. At one of its ends the junction is not consistent with the germline gene, which may arise from a read error. With the read ending 3 residues before the CDR3 end, the germline J gene is used to fill in that end. Different DNA sequences within this sample yield the same CDR3.

Data came from immunoSEQ multiplex PCR; TCRdb stores just in-frame clones and leaves some out. This sample lists some 15,000 clones; its ten largest clones have about 11%. Regarding the study as a whole: Cases carried less TRBV6-7 than controls: about 0.1% versus 0.15%. CIN3+ cases had significantly higher TCR richness than controls; evenness did not differ.

The V and J genes are TRBV20-1 and TRBJ1-3, with 7 bases identical to TRBD1. Sequencing was performed on blood buffy coat. The receptor was derived from a woman aged 18 to 75 with a cervical HPV16 infection that either progressed to CIN3+ or cleared (not recorded which). CDR3 DNA, as far as it was read: TGCAGTGCTTTGGGACAGACAGGAAACACA. It encodes CSALGQTGNT. The entire CDR3 protein reads CSALGQTGNTIYF.